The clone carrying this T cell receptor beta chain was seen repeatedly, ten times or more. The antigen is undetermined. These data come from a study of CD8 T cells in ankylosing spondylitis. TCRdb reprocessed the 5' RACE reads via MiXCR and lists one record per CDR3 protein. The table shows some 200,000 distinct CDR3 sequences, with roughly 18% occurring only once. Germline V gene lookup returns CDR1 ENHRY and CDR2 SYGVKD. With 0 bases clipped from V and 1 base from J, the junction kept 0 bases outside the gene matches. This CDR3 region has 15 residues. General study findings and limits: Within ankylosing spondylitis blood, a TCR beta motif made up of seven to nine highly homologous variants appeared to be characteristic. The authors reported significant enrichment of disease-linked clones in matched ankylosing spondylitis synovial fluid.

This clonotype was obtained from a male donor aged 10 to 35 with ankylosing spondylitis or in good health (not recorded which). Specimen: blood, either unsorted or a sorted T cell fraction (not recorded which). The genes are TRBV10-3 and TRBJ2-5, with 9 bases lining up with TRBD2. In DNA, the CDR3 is TGTGCCATCAGTGAGTCGGGACTAGCCCAAGAGACCCAGTACTTC. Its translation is CAISESGLAQETQYF.